A single sample is the source of the 30 T cell receptor beta chains below, sequenced in a study of T cells in Graves' hyperthyroidism and ophthalmopathy. Using RNA transcripts as the source, TCR beta CDR3 regions were amplified. The primer set for the first-round RT-PCR of the TCR CDR3 was HTBI. TCRdb re-derived calls from the multiplex PCR reads in MiXCR, one entry per CDR3 protein. The sample has over 500,000 distinct CDR3 sequences, approximately 14% seen once. Sequencing used blood. These receptors all stem from a woman in her forties with Graves' hyperthyroidism.

The table lists this clonotype with a few counts. This chain links TRBV18 with TRBJ1-3; 7 nucleotides line up with TRBD1. Per germline, CDR1 KGHSH and CDR2 LQKENI. The CDR3 is 15 amino acids. Trimming at V came to 6 bases and at J to 4 bases, leaving 9 bases not matched to a gene. This chain's CDR3 is CASSRQGTDGNTIYF. The CDR3 DNA reads as TGTGCCAGCTCGCGACAGGGAACGGACGGAAACACCATATATTTT.

This clonotype has at least ten counts. The genes are TRBV11-2 and TRBJ2-2; D gene uncertain. CDR1 and CDR2 from the germline V gene are SGHAT and FQNNGV. The CDR3 runs 15 residues. With 2 bases removed from V and 4 bases from J, the gap between germline ends came to 11 bases. DNA of the CDR3: TGTGCCAGCAGCTTACTTCTAGAGCCCACCGGGGAGCTGTTTTTT. Translation gives CASSLLLEPTGELFF.

This clonotype has ten or more counts. The CDR3 sequence is CASSLPDRDNEQFF. The CDR3 DNA reads as TGTGCCAGCAGTTTACCTGACAGAGACAATGAGCAGTTCTTC. The rearrangement uses TRBV28 and TRBJ2-1, with D perhaps TRBD1 (5 bases). Germline CDR1 MDHEN, CDR2 SYDVKM. V lost 2 bases and J 5 bases, leaving 10 bases between the germline ends. The CDR3 covers 14 residues.

The chain joins TRBV2 to TRBJ2-5; D remains unclear. V lost 3 bases and J lost 1, with 6 bases in between. The CDR3 contains 13 residues. Germline lookup yields CDR1 SNHLY and CDR2 FYNNEI. CDR3 amino acids: CASSEFRQETQYF. The DNA for the CDR3 is TGTGCCAGCAGTGAGTTCCGCCAAGAGACCCAGTACTTC.

This clonotype was detected many times. The rearrangement joins TRBV6-5 to TRBJ2-7, with 13 bases that match TRBD2. Germline V gene lookup returns CDR1 MNHEY and CDR2 SVGAGI. This CDR3 region has 19 residues. The V and J ends lost 2 bases and 1 base, in that order; junction bases with no gene match: 11. The CDR3 reads CASSYQGLAGLVSSYEQYF. CDR3 coding DNA: TGTGCCAGCAGTTACCAGGGACTAGCGGGACTAGTCTCTTCCTACGAGCAGTACTTC.

A few counts support this clonotype. V gene TRBV6-1 combines with J gene TRBJ2-1; TRBD2 aligns across 11 bases. Unmatched junction bases numbered 7, after V lost 6 bases and J lost 3 bases. CDR3 length equals 16 residues. Germline CDR1 is MNHNS and CDR2 is SASEGT. The CDR3 reads CASRATSGSYYNEQFF. CDR3 coding DNA: TGTGCCAGCAGAGCTACTAGCGGGAGTTACTACAATGAGCAGTTCTTC.

This clonotype appeared many times. This sequence joins TRBV5-1 and TRBJ2-1, with D possibly being TRBD2 (5 bases). Per germline, CDR1 SGHRS and CDR2 YFSETQ. Trimming stripped 2 bases from V and 4 bases from J, with 13 bases between. The CDR3 is made up of 15 amino acids. CDR3 sequence reads: CASSFVRESYNEQFF. CDR3 nucleotides: TGCGCCAGCAGCTTCGTCCGGGAAAGTTACAATGAGCAGTTCTTC.

The chain is built from TRBV6-4 and TRBJ2-1, with a weak D call TRBD2 (6 bases). This CDR3 spans 13 amino acids. The ends were cut back, 0 bases at V and 10 bases at J, with 10 bases in the middle. The germline V gene encodes CDR1 MRHNA and CDR2 SNTAGT. In DNA form, the CDR3 reads TGTGCCAGCAGTGACTCAGCGGGTAGCGAGCAGTTCTTC. Its translation: CASSDSAGSEQFF.

This chain joins TRBV5-1 and TRBJ2-3; TRBD1 might be the D (5 bases). In germline, CDR1 is SGHRS, CDR2 YFSETQ. V gave up 2 bases and J gave up 9 bases, with 16 bases separating them. The CDR3 is made up of 14 amino acids. The CDR3 coding sequence is TGCGCCAGCAGCTTTTCCAGGGAACCCCCGACGCAGTATTTT. Encoded protein: CASSFSREPPTQYF.

Many counts were recorded for this clonotype. The gene calls are TRBV20-1 and TRBJ2-5; TRBD1 matches 9 bases. This CDR3 has 14 residues. The germline gives CDR1 DFQATT, CDR2 SNEGSKA (reference sequence). V was clipped by 3 bases and J by 2 bases; unmatched bases: 4. CDR3 in DNA: TGCAGTGCTAGTTTTGGACAGGGGCAAGAGACCCAGTACTTC. Translating it yields CSASFGQGQETQYF.

Many counts were recorded for this clonotype. The genes are TRBV3-1 and TRBJ2-7, with D perhaps TRBD1 (6 bases). Trimming took off 5 bases at V and 6 bases at J, with 14 bases between the two ends. From germline, CDR1 is LGHDT and CDR2 YNNKEL (reference sequence). The CDR3 covers 13 residues. The CDR3 nucleotides read TGTGCCAGCAGCTCACAGGGAGTGGGCGAGCAGTACTTC. Its translation is CASSSQGVGEQYF.

The chain carries TRBV7-9 and TRBJ2-2; no firm D call. The CDR3 sequence is 14 residues long. V was cut by 2 bases and J by 1 base, with 5 bases left in between. CDR1 is SEHNR, CDR2 FQNEAQ, per germline (reference sequence). This chain's CDR3 is CASSLSRNTGELFF. CDR3 nucleotide sequence: TGTGCCAGCAGCTTAAGTCGGAACACCGGGGAGCTGTTTTTT.

DNA for the CDR3: TGTGCCAGCAGCGTAGCTCGGACTAGCGGGAGCAATGAGCAGTTCTTC. Translating it yields CASSVARTSGSNEQFF. V is TRBV9 and J is TRBJ2-1; TRBD2 matches at 13 bases. The germline gives CDR1 SGDLS, CDR2 YYNGEE. Losses at the gene ends were 0 bases for V and 6 bases for J; bases not matched to a gene: 3. The CDR3 consists of 16 residues.

A few counts support this clonotype. The V gene is TRBV27, the J gene TRBJ2-7; 14 bases line up with TRBD2. Germline V lookup: CDR1 MNHEY, CDR2 SMNVEV (reference sequence). The CDR3 consists of 20 residues. J lost 3 bases, V lost 2 bases, and 15 bases had no gene match. The chain's CDR3 is CASSLPGTSGSKLSNYEQYF. CDR3 nucleotides: TGTGCCAGCAGTTTACCCGGGACTAGCGGGAGTAAATTGTCAAACTACGAGCAGTACTTC.

This clonotype was counted many times. The chain couples TRBV4-1 to TRBJ1-1; D may be TRBD1 (6 bases). The V gene's germline CDR1 is MGHRA and CDR2 YSYEKL. This CDR3 is built from 12 residues. Between the trimmed V and J ends, which lost 1 base and 10 bases, there was a span of 10 bases. The CDR3 coding sequence is TGCGCCAGCAGCCAAGTACAGGGCGGAGCTTTCTTT. Residues: CASSQVQGGAFF.

This clonotype was observed many times. This chain links TRBV28 with TRBJ1-1; maybe TRBD1 (5 bases). Trimming took 3 bases from V and 1 from J, leaving 12 bases between them. CDR3 length equals 15 residues. CDR1 and CDR2 from the germline V gene are MDHEN and SYDVKM. Here the CDR3 DNA reads TGTGCCAGCAGTTTTTGGGGACTTCAGAACACTGAAGCTTTCTTT. Translation: CASSFWGLQNTEAFF.

The chain combines TRBV20-1 with TRBJ2-7, with 9 positions matching TRBD2. CDR3 length equals 13 residues. After removal of 6 bases from V and 2 bases from J, the junction contained 5 bases not matched to a gene. Germline V gives CDR1 DFQATT, CDR2 SNEGSKA (reference sequence). DNA for the CDR3: TGCAGTGCCGGGACTAGCAGACCCTACGAGCAGTACTTC. Translating it yields CSAGTSRPYEQYF.

Only a few counts were recorded for this clonotype. CDR3: CASSPTRTGAQEQFF. DNA for the CDR3: TGTGCCAGCAGCCCCACAAGGACAGGGGCCCAGGAGCAGTTCTTC. The V call is TRBV6-2 or TRBV6-3, the J call TRBJ2-1, with 9 positions matching TRBD1. There are 15 residues in the CDR3. V lost 6 bases to trimming and J lost 10 bases; unmatched junction nucleotides: 13. Per germline, CDR1 MNHEY and CDR2 SVGEGT.

There are many counts of this clonotype. CDR3 loop: CASSPLSGGYNEQFF. The DNA for the CDR3 is TGTGCCAGCAGTCCACTTAGCGGGGGCTACAATGAGCAGTTCTTC. This chain joins TRBV7-3 and TRBJ2-1, with TRBD2 identical over 9 bases. The CDR3 covers 15 residues. The germline gives CDR1 SGHTA, CDR2 FQGTGA. V shed 6 bases and J 3 bases; nucleotides not matched to a gene: 6. Combining the CDR3 with reference TRBV7-3 and TRBJ2-1 gives the whole variable domain GAGVSQTPSNKVTEKGKYVELRCDPISGHTALYWYRQSLGQGPEFLIYFQGTGAADDSGLPNDRFFAVRPEGSVSTLKIQRTERGDSAVYLCASSPLSGGYNEQFFGPGTRLTVL.

This clonotype showed up just a few times. The chain uses TRBV7-9 and TRBJ1-1; D is unresolved. Germline V gene sequence: CDR1 SEHNR, CDR2 FQNEAQ (reference sequence). The V end was cut by 2 bases, the J end by 8 bases, with 9 bases between. The CDR3 spans 12 residues. CDR3 sequence: CASSLSREEAFF. The CDR3 bases are TGTGCCAGCAGCTTAAGTCGAGAGGAAGCTTTCTTT.

This clonotype was recorded at least ten times. The V call is TRBV28, the J call TRBJ2-7; D unclear. The CDR3 contains 14 residues. The V end lost 4 bases, the J end lost 2 bases, and 12 bases lay between the germline ends. Looked up from germline, CDR1 is MDHEN and CDR2 is SYDVKM. CDR3 nucleotides: TGTGCCAGCAGTTCCGACGGCTTTCCCTACGAGCAGTACTTC. Translated: CASSSDGFPYEQYF.

This clonotype was seen many times. The CDR3 region is CASSSWDGSYEQYF. CDR3 DNA sequence: TGTGCCAGCAGTTCCTGGGACGGTTCCTACGAGCAGTACTTC. The J gene is TRBJ2-7, the V gene TRBV12-3 or TRBV12-4; D possibly matches TRBD1 or TRBD2 (5 bases each). V lost 4 bases to trimming and J lost 1 base, with 11 bases between them. The CDR3 sequence is 14 residues long.

V is TRBV10-3 and J is TRBJ2-5, with D tentatively TRBD2 (6 bases). CDR3 length: 15 amino acids. Trimming shortened V by 0 bases and J by 2 bases, and 10 bases separated the two germline ends. The germline V gene has CDR1 ENHRY and CDR2 SYGVKD. The CDR3 coding sequence is TGTGCCATCAGTGAGTCGGATAGCGGACAAGAGACCCAGTACTTC. Its protein is CAISESDSGQETQYF.

This chain connects TRBV27 to TRBJ1-5; D is ambiguous. Trimming pared 5 bases from V and 0 bases from J, leaving 11 bases between. Germline CDR1 and CDR2: MNHEY and SMNVEV (reference sequence). This CDR3 has 15 amino acids. In DNA form, the CDR3 reads TGTGCCAGCAGTCGAAAACAAGATAGCAATCAGCCCCAGCATTTT. Protein sequence: CASSRKQDSNQPQHF.

This sequence joins TRBV5-1 and TRBJ1-1, with TRBD1 matching 9 bases. CDR3 length: 15 residues. V lost 4 bases and J lost 5; bases outside the gene matches: 9. Germline V gives CDR1 SGHRS, CDR2 YFSETQ. The CDR3 is CASSAPETGGTEAFF. The CDR3 region has the DNA TGCGCCAGCAGCGCCCCCGAGACAGGGGGGACTGAAGCTTTCTTT.

There are many counts of this clonotype. The chain carries TRBV18 and TRBJ2-1; no clear D gene. In germline, CDR1 is KGHSH, CDR2 LQKENI. V gave up 3 bases and J gave up 4 bases, with 13 bases separating them. The CDR3 totals 15 residues. The CDR3 sequence: CASSPSTTAYNEQFF. In DNA, the CDR3 is TGTGCCAGCTCACCTTCGACGACGGCTTACAATGAGCAGTTCTTC.

The chain employs TRBV28 and TRBJ1-1, with 7 bases fitting TRBD1. The CDR3 is 12 amino acids. The V and J ends lost 5 bases and 8 bases, in that order; junction bases with no gene match: 5. CDR1 and CDR2 from the germline V gene are MDHEN and SYDVKM. CDR3 protein: CASSITGAEAFF. In DNA, the CDR3 is TGTGCCAGCAGTATAACAGGGGCGGAAGCTTTCTTT.

This clonotype was detected ten times or more. The chain has TRBV27 and TRBJ1-1; D unclear. V shed 5 bases and J shed 0 bases, with 13 bases lying between them. There are 15 residues in the CDR3. The germline gives CDR1 MNHEY, CDR2 SMNVEV (reference sequence). CDR3 sequence (DNA): TGTGCCAGCAGTCCCCGCCCGACGGTGAACACTGAAGCTTTCTTT. The encoded protein is CASSPRPTVNTEAFF.

This clonotype came up many times. The J gene is TRBJ2-3, the V gene TRBV6-6, with 7 bases identical to TRBD1. V gave up 2 bases and J gave up 2 bases; unmatched junction bases: 4. Germline-derived CDR1 and CDR2 are MNHNY and SVGAGI (reference sequence). This CDR3 has 15 amino acids. DNA for the CDR3: TGTGCCAGCAGTTACGGGACAGCTCACACAGATACGCAGTATTTT. Its translation is CASSYGTAHTDTQYF.

This clonotype has at least ten counts. The chain couples TRBV12-3 or TRBV12-4 to TRBJ2-1; 10 bases match TRBD1. Unmatched junction bases numbered 7, after V lost 5 bases and J lost 3 bases. There are 16 residues in the CDR3. The CDR3 nucleotides read TGTGCCAGCAGTCTAACGACAGGGGGCGGCTACAATGAGCAGTTCTTC. Protein sequence: CASSLTTGGGYNEQFF.